This entry concerns a single T cell receptor beta chain. The data stem from a study of T cell changes during pregnancy in multiple sclerosis. CDR3 size: 15 residues. Looked up from germline, CDR1 is PRHDT and CDR2 is FYEKMQ (reference sequence). The trim removed 5 bases at V and 3 bases at J, leaving 7 bases unmatched. Only in-frame clones appear in the TCRdb table, and some are missing; sequencing was by immunoSEQ multiplex PCR. The sample includes around 69,000 clones, more than 90% of them seen just once. The source material was peripheral blood, sampled in the third trimester of pregnancy. The chain carries TRBV13 and TRBJ2-3, with 8 positions matching TRBD1. This TCR derives from a female donor with multiple sclerosis, enrolled in a pregnancy study. The CDR3 protein is CASSPQGERTDTQYF. CDR3 nucleotides: TGTGCCAGCAGCCCACAGGGGGAAAGGACAGATACGCAGTATTTT.